These 26 T cell receptor beta chains came from one sample sequenced in a study of Graves' ophthalmopathy and Graves' hyperthyroidism. RNA transcripts served as template for amplifying TCR beta CDR3 sequences. After a first-round RT-PCR with HTBI primers, a second-round multiplex PCR was run. TCRdb fed the multiplex PCR reads into MiXCR, producing one record per CDR3 protein. The sample has over a million distinct CDR3 sequences; around a third are singletons. Input material: peripheral blood or thyroid tissue (not recorded which). Every receptor here comes from an adult man with Graves' hyperthyroidism.

The rearrangement links TRBV5-5 to TRBJ2-6; the D gene could be TRBD1 or TRBD2 (6 bases each). The CDR3 is 18 residues long. Trimming stripped 0 bases from V and 0 bases from J, with 13 bases between. Germline-derived CDR1 and CDR2 are SGHKS and YYEKEE (reference sequence). In DNA form, the CDR3 reads TGTGCCAGCAGCTTGGTTGGGGGGCTTCACTCTGGGGCCAACGTCCTGACTTTC. The encoded protein is CASSLVGGLHSGANVLTF. The full variable domain, with the rest looked up from reference TRBV5-5 and TRBJ2-6, is DAGVTQSPTHLIKTRGQQVTLRCSPISGHKSVSWYQQVLGQGPQFIFQYYEKEERGRGNFPDRFSARQFPNYSSELNVNALLLGDSALYLCASSLVGGLHSGANVLTFGAGSRLTVL.

There are a few counts of this clonotype. This rearrangement joins TRBV6-5 to TRBJ1-4; TRBD1 might be the D (6 bases). Per germline, CDR1 MNHEY and CDR2 SVGAGI. Trimming left V 11 bases short and J 8 bases short, with 15 bases between. The CDR3 sequence is 12 residues long. DNA for the CDR3: TGTGCCTCAAAGGACAGTTGGGAAAAACTGTTTTTT. Translating gives CASKDSWEKLFF.

This clonotype occurred many times. The chain combines TRBV19 with TRBJ1-1; D not resolved. V was shortened by 1 base and J by 0 bases, with 9 bases between the two germline ends. Germline CDR1 reads LNHDA; CDR2 reads SQIVND (reference sequence). This CDR3 spans 15 amino acids. DNA of the CDR3: TGTGCCAGTAGTATAGGTCCAGGCATGAACACTGAAGCTTTCTTT. This encodes CASSIGPGMNTEAFF.

The sample holds many counts of this clonotype. This sequence joins TRBV15 and TRBJ2-5, with D possibly called TRBD1 or TRBD2 (5 bases each). Trimming pared 1 base from V and 4 bases from J, leaving 16 bases between. This CDR3 is built from 16 residues. The germline gives CDR1 LNHNV, CDR2 YYDKDF (reference sequence). DNA of the CDR3: TGTGCCACCAGCAGAGGGGTCCCGGGACCGGGAGAGACCCAGTACTTC. Translation gives CATSRGVPGPGETQYF. Based on the CDR3 plus reference TRBV15 and TRBJ2-5, the full variable domain is DAMVIQNPRYQVTQFGKPVTLSCSQTLNHNVMYWYQQKSSQAPKLLFHYYDKDFNNEADTPDNFQSRRPNTSFCFLDIRSPGLGDTAMYLCATSRGVPGPGETQYFGPGTRLLVL.

The V gene is TRBV6-2 or TRBV6-3, the J gene TRBJ1-5, with 9 nucleotides matching TRBD1. The trim removed 4 bases at V and 6 bases at J, leaving 4 bases unmatched. The CDR3 spans 14 residues. Germline V gene data show CDR1 as MNHEY and CDR2 as SVGEGT. The CDR3 coding sequence is TGTGCCAGCAGTTGGGGACAGGGTACTCAGCCCCAGCATTTT. Protein: CASSWGQGTQPQHF.

With regard to this clonotype: A much larger clone differs by one base, so this may be a read error. The V gene is TRBV5-1, the J gene TRBJ1-1, with unresolved D. The length of the CDR3 is 13 residues. Trimming took off 1 base at V and 11 bases at J, with 15 bases between the two ends. Germline V gives CDR1 SGHRS, CDR2 YFSETQ. The CDR3 DNA follows: TGCGCCAGCAGCTTGATCTCTCCGGGTCGGGCTTTCTTT. Translation gives CASSLISPGRAFF.

This chain connects TRBV12-3 or TRBV12-4 to TRBJ2-2; unclear D gene. V dropped 5 bases and J dropped 5 bases, with 9 bases sitting between them. The CDR3 has 13 amino acids. CDR3 sequence reads: CASSTRRTGELFF. DNA of the CDR3: TGTGCCAGCAGTACCCGTCGGACCGGGGAGCTGTTTTTT.

This clonotype was found a few times. V is TRBV20-1 and J is TRBJ2-2; 8 nucleotides align to TRBD2. The V and J ends lost 2 bases and 6 bases, in that order; junction bases with no gene match: 8. This CDR3 is 15 amino acids long. CDR1 is DFQATT and CDR2 is SNEGSKA in the germline V gene (reference sequence). CDR3 sequence reads: CSARSGTRGAGELFF. DNA of the CDR3: TGCAGTGCTAGATCCGGGACTAGGGGCGCCGGGGAGCTGTTTTTT.

The gene calls are TRBV19 and TRBJ1-6; tentative D call: TRBD1 (6 bases). The V end was cut by 3 bases, the J end by 9 bases, with 18 bases between. Germline V CDR1 and CDR2: LNHDA, SQIVND (reference sequence). The CDR3 has 16 amino acids. CDR3 bases: TGTGCCAGTAGTATCCCGAGAACAGGGCGGAGTTCACCCCTCCACTTT. Its protein product is CASSIPRTGRSSPLHF.

This clonotype was detected only a few times. V usage is TRBV6-5 and J usage is TRBJ2-5, with D perhaps assigned TRBD1 or TRBD2 (5 bases each). The CDR3 is 12 amino acids. V lost 5 bases and J lost 7, with 11 bases in between. Germline V gene data show CDR1 as MNHEY and CDR2 as SVGAGI. The CDR3 bases are TGTGCCAGCAGTCGCCCCGGGACGACCCAGTACTTC. Residues: CASSRPGTTQYF.

A note on this clonotype: Possible read error: a much larger clone is one base away. CDR3 sequence (DNA): TGTGCCAGCGGCGTAGCAGCAGGGCTTAACCAGCCCCAGCATTTT. Encoded protein: CASGVAAGLNQPQHF. The chain has TRBV9 and TRBJ1-5, with D possibly TRBD1 on 5 matching bases. The V gene's germline CDR1 is SGDLS and CDR2 YYNGEE. This CDR3 has 15 residues.

This clonotype was detected ten times or more. The chain employs TRBV20-1 and TRBJ2-7, with 7 bases aligning to TRBD1. CDR1 is DFQATT, CDR2 SNEGSKA, per germline (reference sequence). The CDR3 loop spans 14 amino acids. Germline trimming cut 4 bases from V and 2 bases from J; bases unmatched to any gene: 8. The CDR3 is CSAKVGQGAYEQYF. For the CDR3, the DNA is TGCAGTGCTAAAGTTGGGCAGGGGGCCTACGAGCAGTACTTC.

The chain uses TRBV12-3 or TRBV12-4 and TRBJ1-2; a possible D gene is TRBD1 (5 bases). V lost 6 bases and J lost 2, with 13 bases in between. The CDR3 is 14 residues long. CDR3 region: CASSPLGDNYGYTF. CDR3 nucleotides: TGTGCCAGCAGCCCACTCGGGGACAACTATGGCTACACCTTC.

In this sample, this clonotype turned up many times. The chain recombines TRBV29-1 with TRBJ2-5; TRBD1 might be the D (7 bases). CDR1 SQVTM and CDR2 ANQGSEA come from the germline V gene. There are 14 residues in the CDR3. Trimming removed 3 bases at V and 5 bases at J, with 16 bases between. The CDR3 protein is CSVDLATGKETQYF. The DNA of the CDR3 is TGCAGCGTTGACCTAGCGACAGGGAAGGAGACCCAGTACTTC.

Many counts were recorded for this clonotype. The V and J genes are TRBV12-3 or TRBV12-4 and TRBJ1-1; 9 bases line up with TRBD1. The CDR3 covers 13 residues. The V and J ends lost 6 bases and 8 bases, in that order; junction bases with no gene match: 7. The CDR3 DNA is TGTGCCAGCAGCCATACGGACAGGGGAGAAGCTTTCTTT. Translation: CASSHTDRGEAFF.

The chain joins TRBV10-3 to TRBJ1-2; D might be TRBD1 (5 bases). Looked up from germline, CDR1 is ENHRY and CDR2 is SYGVKD. The CDR3 loop spans 14 amino acids. V lost 4 bases to trimming and J lost 6 bases, with 15 bases between them. CDR3 amino acids: CAISVGGGLHGYTF. CDR3 DNA: TGTGCCATCAGTGTCGGGGGGGGACTACATGGCTACACCTTC.

This clonotype was recorded many times. The CDR3 region is CASSAGPTSGNTIYF. Here the CDR3 DNA reads TGCGCCAGCAGCGCTGGACCGACCTCTGGAAACACCATATATTTT. The chain has TRBV5-1 and TRBJ1-3; D is ambiguous. The CDR3 is 15 residues long. V was cut by 4 bases and J by 0 bases, with 11 bases left in between. Germline CDR1 SGHRS, CDR2 YFSETQ.

This clonotype was observed once. This rearrangement joins TRBV29-1 to TRBJ1-1, with D maybe TRBD1 (6 bases). CDR3 length: 14 residues. V lost 8 bases, J lost 1 base, and 17 bases lay in between. CDR1 is SQVTM and CDR2 is ANQGSEA in the germline V gene. This chain's CDR3 is CSLDGPGQNTEAFF. CDR3 in DNA: TGCAGCTTAGATGGCCCGGGACAGAACACTGAAGCTTTCTTT.

The chain joins TRBV7-9 to TRBJ2-7, with 7 nucleotides matching TRBD1. The CDR3 consists of 13 residues. Germline trimming cut 8 bases from V and 3 bases from J; bases unmatched to any gene: 7. Per the germline V gene, CDR1 is SEHNR and CDR2 is FQNEAQ (reference sequence). CDR3 in DNA: TGTGCCAGCGGATCCGGGGACAGCTACGAGCAGTACTTC. Translating gives CASGSGDSYEQYF.

This clonotype was counted only a few times. The gene calls are TRBV6-4 and TRBJ2-2, with no clear D. V was clipped by 5 bases and J by 5 bases, with 12 bases between them. The CDR3 loop spans 14 amino acids. Per the germline V gene, CDR1 is MRHNA and CDR2 is SNTAGT. The CDR3 DNA reads TGTGCCAGCAGTCCGAACACGAGGACCGGGGAGCTGTTTTTT. It codes for CASSPNTRTGELFF.

The V and J genes are TRBV5-6 and TRBJ2-5; no reliable D call. CDR3 length equals 16 residues. Trimming stripped 0 bases from V and 2 bases from J, with 14 bases between. Germline V lookup: CDR1 SGHDT, CDR2 YYEEEE. CDR3 sequence: CASSLVKGMVQETQYF. The CDR3 nucleotides are TGTGCCAGCAGCTTGGTGAAAGGGATGGTGCAAGAGACCCAGTACTTC. Variable domain in full (rest from reference TRBV5-6 and TRBJ2-5): DAGVTQSPTHLIKTRGQQVTLRCSPKSGHDTVSWYQQALGQGPQFIFQYYEEEERQRGNFPDRFSGHQFPNYSSELNVNALLLGDSALYLCASSLVKGMVQETQYFGPGTRLLVL.

Of note for this clonotype: The junction does not match germline at one end; this may be a read error. The chain is built from TRBV12-3 or TRBV12-4 and TRBJ1-2; 9 nucleotides line up with TRBD1. The CDR3 is 16 residues long. The CDR3: CASSLGTGSSNYSYTF. The CDR3 DNA follows: TGTGCCAGCAGTTTGGGGACAGGGTCCTCTAACTATAGCTACACCTTC.

In its sample, this clonotype was seen a few times. This clone may be a read error of a much larger clone one base away. CDR3 DNA: TGTGCCAGCAGTGGAGGACTGGACTACAATGAGCAGTACTTC. Protein product: CASSGGLDYNEQYF. The chain combines TRBV25-1 with TRBJ2-7; TRBD2 might be the D (6 bases). The germline CDR1 and CDR2 sequences are MGHDK and SYGVNS. Trimming removed 4 bases from V and 7 bases from J, with 17 bases in between. CDR3 length: 14 residues.

The rearrangement links TRBV5-1 to TRBJ1-1; maybe TRBD1 (5 bases). The V gene lost 0 bases and the J gene lost 3 bases, with 9 bases spanning the gap. CDR1 SGHRS and CDR2 YFSETQ come from the germline V gene. There are 14 residues in the CDR3. The DNA of the CDR3 is TGCGCCAGCAGCTTGGGAGGGGAGGACACTGAAGCTTTCTTT. This translates into CASSLGGEDTEAFF.

The table lists this clonotype with many counts. The J gene is TRBJ2-2, the V gene TRBV15; D is uncertain. In germline, CDR1 is LNHNV, CDR2 YYDKDF (reference sequence). Trimming took off 3 bases at V and 5 bases at J, with 4 bases between the two ends. The CDR3 runs 12 residues. In nucleotides, the CDR3 is TGTGCCACCAGCAGGAGAACCGGGGAGCTGTTTTTT. Encoded protein: CATSRRTGELFF.

This clonotype was counted a few times. This chain connects TRBV9 to TRBJ2-7; tentative D call: TRBD2 (6 bases). The germline gives CDR1 SGDLS, CDR2 YYNGEE. Trimming shortened V by 0 bases and J by 0 bases, and 10 bases separated the two germline ends. The CDR3 loop spans 15 amino acids. The CDR3 DNA reads TGTGCCAGCAGCGTAGGCGGGGATCTCTCCTACGAGCAGTACTTC. The encoded protein is CASSVGGDLSYEQYF.